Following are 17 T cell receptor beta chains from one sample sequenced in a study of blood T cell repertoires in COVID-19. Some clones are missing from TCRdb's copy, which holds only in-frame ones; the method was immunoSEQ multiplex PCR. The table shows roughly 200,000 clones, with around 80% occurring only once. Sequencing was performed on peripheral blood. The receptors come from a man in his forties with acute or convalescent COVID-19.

CDR3 DNA: TGTGCCAGCTCACCACAAAGGACAGGGGTAAAGAGCTATGGCTACACCTTC. Its protein is CASSPQRTGVKSYGYTF. V is TRBV18 and J is TRBJ1-2; 9 nucleotides line up with TRBD1. This CDR3 spans 17 amino acids. Losses at the gene ends were 1 base for V and 4 bases for J; bases not matched to a gene: 10. Germline CDR1 and CDR2: KGHSH and LQKENI.

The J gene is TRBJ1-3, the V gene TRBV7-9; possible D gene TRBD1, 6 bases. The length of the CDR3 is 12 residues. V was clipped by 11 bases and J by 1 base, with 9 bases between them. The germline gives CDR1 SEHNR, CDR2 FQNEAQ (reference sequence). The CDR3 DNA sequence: TGTGCCGGGGGGGCATCTGGAAACACCATATATTTT. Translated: CAGGASGNTIYF.

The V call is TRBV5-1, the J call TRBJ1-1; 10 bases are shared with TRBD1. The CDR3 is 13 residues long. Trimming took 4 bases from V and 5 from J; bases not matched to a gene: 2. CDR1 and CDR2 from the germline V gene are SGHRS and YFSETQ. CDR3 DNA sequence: TGCGCCAGCAGCCCGGGACAGGGGACTGAAGCTTTCTTT. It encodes CASSPGQGTEAFF.

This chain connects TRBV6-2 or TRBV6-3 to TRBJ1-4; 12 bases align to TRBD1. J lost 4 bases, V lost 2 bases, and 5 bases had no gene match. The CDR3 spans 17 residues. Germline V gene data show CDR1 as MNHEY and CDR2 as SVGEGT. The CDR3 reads CASSYGTGGSGNEKLFF. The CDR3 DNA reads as TGTGCCAGCAGTTACGGGACAGGGGGCTCCGGTAATGAAAAACTGTTTTTT.

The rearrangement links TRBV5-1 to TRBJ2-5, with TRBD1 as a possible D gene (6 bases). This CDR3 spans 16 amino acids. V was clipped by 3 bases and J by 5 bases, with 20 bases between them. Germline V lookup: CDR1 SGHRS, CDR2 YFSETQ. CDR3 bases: TGCGCCAGCAGCTCATCCCCTCAGGGGATAGGGGAGACCCAGTACTTC. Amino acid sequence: CASSSSPQGIGETQYF.

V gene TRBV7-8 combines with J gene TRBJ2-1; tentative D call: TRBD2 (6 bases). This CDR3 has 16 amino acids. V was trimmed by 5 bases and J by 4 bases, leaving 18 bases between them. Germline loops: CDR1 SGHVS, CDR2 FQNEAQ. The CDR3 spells CASSPTGTLGYNEQFF. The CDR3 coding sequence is TGTGCCAGCAGCCCCACCGGGACTTTAGGATACAATGAGCAGTTCTTC.

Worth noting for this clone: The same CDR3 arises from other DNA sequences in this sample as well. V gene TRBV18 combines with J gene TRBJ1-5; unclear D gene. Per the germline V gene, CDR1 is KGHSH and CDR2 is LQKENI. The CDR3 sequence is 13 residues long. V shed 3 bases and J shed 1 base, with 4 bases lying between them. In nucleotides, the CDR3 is TGTGCCAGCTCACCTGAGAGCAATCAGCCCCAGCATTTT. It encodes CASSPESNQPQHF.

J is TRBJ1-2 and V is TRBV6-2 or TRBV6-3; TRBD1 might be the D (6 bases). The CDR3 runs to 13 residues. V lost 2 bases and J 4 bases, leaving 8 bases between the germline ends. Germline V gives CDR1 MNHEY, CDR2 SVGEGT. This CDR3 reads CASSYGQSYGYTF. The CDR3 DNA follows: TGTGCCAGCAGTTACGGACAGTCCTATGGCTACACCTTC.

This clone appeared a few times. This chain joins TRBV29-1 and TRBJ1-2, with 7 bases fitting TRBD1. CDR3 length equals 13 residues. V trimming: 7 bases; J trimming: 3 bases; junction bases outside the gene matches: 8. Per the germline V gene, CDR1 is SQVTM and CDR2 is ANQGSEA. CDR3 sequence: CSGWDSFHYGYTF. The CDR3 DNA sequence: TGCAGCGGTTGGGACAGCTTTCACTATGGCTACACCTTC.

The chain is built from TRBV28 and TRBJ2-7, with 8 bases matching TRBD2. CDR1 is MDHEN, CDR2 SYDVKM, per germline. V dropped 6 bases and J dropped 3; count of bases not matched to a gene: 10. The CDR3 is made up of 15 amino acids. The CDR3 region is CASRPPGLAGYEQYF. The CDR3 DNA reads TGTGCCAGCAGACCTCCCGGTCTAGCGGGCTACGAGCAGTACTTC.

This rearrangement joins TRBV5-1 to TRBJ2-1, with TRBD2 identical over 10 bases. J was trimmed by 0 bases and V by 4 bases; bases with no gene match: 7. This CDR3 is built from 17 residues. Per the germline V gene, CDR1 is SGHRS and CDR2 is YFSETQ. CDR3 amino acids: CASSRRTSGTSYNEQFF. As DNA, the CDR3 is TGCGCCAGCAGCCGTCGGACTAGCGGCACCTCCTACAATGAGCAGTTCTTC.

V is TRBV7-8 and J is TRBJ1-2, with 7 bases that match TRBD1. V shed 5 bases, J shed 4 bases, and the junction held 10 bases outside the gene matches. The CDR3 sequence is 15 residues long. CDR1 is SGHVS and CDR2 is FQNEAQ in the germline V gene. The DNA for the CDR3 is TGTGCCAGCAGCCCCCGACAGGGCGAAATCTATGGCTACACCTTC. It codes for CASSPRQGEIYGYTF.

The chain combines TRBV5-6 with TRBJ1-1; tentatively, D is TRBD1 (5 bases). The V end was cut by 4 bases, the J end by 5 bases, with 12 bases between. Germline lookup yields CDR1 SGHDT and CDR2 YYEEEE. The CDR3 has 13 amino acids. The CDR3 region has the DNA TGTGCCAGCAGCCAGACGGGGGGGACTGAAGCTTTCTTT. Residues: CASSQTGGTEAFF.

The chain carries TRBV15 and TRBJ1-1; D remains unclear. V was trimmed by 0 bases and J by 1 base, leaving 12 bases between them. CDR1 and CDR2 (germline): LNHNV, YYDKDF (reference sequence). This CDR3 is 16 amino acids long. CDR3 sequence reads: CATSRDLWQANTEAFF. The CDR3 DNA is TGTGCCACCAGCAGAGACCTCTGGCAGGCGAACACTGAAGCTTTCTTT.

The chain's CDR3 is CASSFAGKNIQYF. The DNA of the CDR3 is TGTGCCAGCAGTTTTGCGGGGAAAAACATTCAGTACTTC. V and J are TRBV12-3 or TRBV12-4 and TRBJ2-4; D might be TRBD2 (6 bases). V lost 3 bases to trimming and J lost 4 bases, with 7 bases between them. The CDR3 consists of 13 residues.

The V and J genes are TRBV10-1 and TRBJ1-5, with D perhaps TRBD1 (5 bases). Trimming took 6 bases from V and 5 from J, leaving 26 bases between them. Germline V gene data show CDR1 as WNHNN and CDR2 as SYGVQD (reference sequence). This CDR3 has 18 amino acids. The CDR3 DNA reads TGCGCCAGCAGGCGGGGGAGTCTACGGTGGTCTAAGTATCAGCCCCAGCATTTT. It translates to CASRRGSLRWSKYQPQHF.

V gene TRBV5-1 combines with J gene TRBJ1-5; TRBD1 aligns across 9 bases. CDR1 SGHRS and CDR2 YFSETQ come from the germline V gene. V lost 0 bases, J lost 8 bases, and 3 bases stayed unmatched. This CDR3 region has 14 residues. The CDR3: CASSLGDRAEPQHF. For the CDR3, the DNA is TGCGCCAGCAGCTTGGGGGACAGGGCAGAGCCCCAGCATTTT.